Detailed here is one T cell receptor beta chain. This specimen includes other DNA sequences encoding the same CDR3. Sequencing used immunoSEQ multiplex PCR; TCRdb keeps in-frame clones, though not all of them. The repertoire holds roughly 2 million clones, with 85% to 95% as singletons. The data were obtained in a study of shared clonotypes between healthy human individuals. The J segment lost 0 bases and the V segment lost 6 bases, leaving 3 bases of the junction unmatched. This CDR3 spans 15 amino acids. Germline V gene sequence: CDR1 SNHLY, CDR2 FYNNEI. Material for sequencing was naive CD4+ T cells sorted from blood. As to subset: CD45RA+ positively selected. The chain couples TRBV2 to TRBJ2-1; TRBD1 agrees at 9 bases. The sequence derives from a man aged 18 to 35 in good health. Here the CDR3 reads CASRADRGSYNEQFF. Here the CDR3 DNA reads TGTGCCAGCAGAGCGGACAGGGGCTCCTACAATGAGCAGTTCTTC.